Sequencing of this T cell receptor beta chain was carried out in a study of blood T cell repertoires in COVID-19. Study details: Among Cohort 3 donors, those recovered had two negative PCRs, clearance, or symptom resolution.

Germline CDR1 SGHNT, CDR2 YENEEA. This CDR3 spans 17 amino acids. Trimming left V 3 bases short and J 2 bases short, with 19 bases between. Authors' processing steps: The assay estimated nucleated cells by amplifying reference gene primers. This table comes from immunoSEQ multiplex PCR, and its TCRdb copy is limited to in-frame clones, with some not included. The V and J calls and clone size are taken from that table; D and trimming were inferred from the DNA. The data contain roughly 200,000 clones, more than 75% of them seen just once; the ten biggest clones take up 7% to 7.5%. Sequenced sample: PBMCs or T cells enriched from blood (not recorded which). The origin of this receptor is a man younger than 40 in a cohort exposed to, infected with or recovered from COVID-19 (not recorded which). The gene calls are TRBV11-3 and TRBJ1-2, with a possible D match to TRBD1 (5 bases). CDR3 loop: CASSFHEIMTENYGYTF. The CDR3 region has the DNA TGTGCCAGCAGCTTTCATGAAATAATGACAGAAAACTATGGCTACACCTTC.